Listed below are T cell receptor beta chains from one sample, sequenced in a study of tumor and adjacent non-tumor tissue in lung cancer. TCRdb called the multiplex PCR reads again in MiXCR, with one record for every CDR3 protein. The table has about 86,000 distinct CDR3 sequences, 76% seen once. Specimen: distant non-tumor lung tissue. The receptors originated from a woman between 45 and 65 years old with non-small cell lung cancer. Each CDR3 is given without its conserved first and last residue. Each record gives: clone size, CDR3 length, V gene, J gene, CDR3 protein. Expanded clones are given a class, and other clones once, few, many or no size at all.

>NA|12|TRBV11-2|TRBJ2-1
AGSQTSGSNEQI
>NA|13|TRBV5-4|TRBJ2-3
VSSSKFGGTDAQY
>NA|15|TRBV6-6|TRBJ2-6
TSFAPGLSSGSNVLT
>NA|17|TRBV6-2/TRBV6-3|TRBJ1-1
ASSYSSLNPLKMNTEAF
>once|11|TRBV6-2/TRBV6-3|TRBJ2-7
ASGWDSWYEQY
>NA|10|TRBV6-6|TRBJ2-5
ASSLAQEIRY
>NA|13|TRBV12-3/TRBV12-4|TRBJ2-1
ASNSPGQGSNEQF
>NA|12|TRBV6-6|TRBJ2-7
ASRGNIASYEQY
>NA|10|TRBV21-1|TRBJ1-4
ASSKDREKLF
>NA|13|TRBV4-1|TRBJ2-5
AGSQAQGPQEIQY
>NA|13|TRBV6-6|TRBJ2-5
ASSPPDPAGGTRY
>NA|10|TRBV4-2|TRBJ2-3
ANSQDTDTQY
>many|12|TRBV20-1|TRBJ1-2
SVYPGQEIYGYT
>NA|11|TRBV29-1|TRBJ1-1
SGVGTVNTEAL
>NA|10|TRBV29-1|TRBJ2-1
STVGTGNEQF
>NA|11|TRBV5-4|TRBJ2-7
ASSYGTACEQY
>NA|11|TRBV11-2|TRBJ2-2
VSSFENTGGLL
>NA|11|TRBV12-3/TRBV12-4|TRBJ2-2
AGRLGGVGELF
>NA|12|TRBV6-6|TRBJ2-3
VNSAQGDTDTQY
>NA|11|TRBV2|TRBJ2-4
ASSGLADNIQY
>NA|13|TRBV11-2|TRBJ1-6
ASSLETKYDSPLH
>NA|8|TRBV29-1|TRBJ2-3
RVVQDTQY
>NA|13|TRBV30|TRBJ2-2
AWCVANTHTGELF
>NA|15|TRBV10-2|TRBJ2-1
DSSESGGNPSYNEQF
>NA|10|TRBV10-2|TRBJ1-1
TGLGQNTEAF
>NA|8|TRBV29-1|TRBJ2-5
SVREETQY
>NA|13|TRBV7-9|TRBJ2-2
ANRSTGSNTGELF
>NA|12|TRBV11-1|TRBJ2-7
ASSSQQPSYEQY
>NA|13|TRBV20-1|TRBJ2-3
SVRNPGTSTYTQY
>NA|11|TRBV29-1|TRBJ2-7
GVGNGRSYERY
>NA|11|TRBV6-2/TRBV6-3|TRBJ2-1
VSRGHTGDEQF
>medium-sized|12|TRBV29-1|TRBJ2-2
SVEGVARTGELF
>once|12|TRBV6-5|TRBJ2-2
ASRTRLQAGELF
>NA|14|TRBV6-5|TRBJ2-7
VSRPIRTGDFYERY